This T cell receptor (beta chain) was profiled in a study of neurological immune-mediated disorders. The wider study: Relapsing-remitting patients made up about 90% of the roughly 35 multiple sclerosis patients, and secondary progressive patients made up 3.

5'RACE generated cDNA with 10-nucleotide random UMIs. Via MiXCR, TCRdb re-called the 5' RACE reads, giving one row per CDR3 protein. The sample has about 59,000 distinct CDR3 sequences; under 4.5% are singletons. Study conclusions and caveats: Phylogenetic grouping put 18 of 34 multiple sclerosis patients' repertoires into one related-CDR3 cluster, a possible signature. For the multiple sclerosis repertoire cluster, no association with any clinical or MRI feature was found.

There are many counts of this clonotype. Antigen: not known. CDR3 length equals 16 residues. Per germline, CDR1 MGHRA and CDR2 YSYEKL. J gave up 1 base and V 5 bases, and 10 bases lay outside the gene matches. Sequencing was carried out using PBMCs. The chain couples TRBV4-1 to TRBJ2-5, with 7 bases identical to TRBD1. The clonotype originates from a woman aged 25 to 39 with multiple sclerosis. This CDR3 is CASSNVGQTFQETQYF. For the CDR3, the DNA is TGCGCCAGCAGCAACGTGGGACAGACATTCCAAGAGACCCAGTACTTC.